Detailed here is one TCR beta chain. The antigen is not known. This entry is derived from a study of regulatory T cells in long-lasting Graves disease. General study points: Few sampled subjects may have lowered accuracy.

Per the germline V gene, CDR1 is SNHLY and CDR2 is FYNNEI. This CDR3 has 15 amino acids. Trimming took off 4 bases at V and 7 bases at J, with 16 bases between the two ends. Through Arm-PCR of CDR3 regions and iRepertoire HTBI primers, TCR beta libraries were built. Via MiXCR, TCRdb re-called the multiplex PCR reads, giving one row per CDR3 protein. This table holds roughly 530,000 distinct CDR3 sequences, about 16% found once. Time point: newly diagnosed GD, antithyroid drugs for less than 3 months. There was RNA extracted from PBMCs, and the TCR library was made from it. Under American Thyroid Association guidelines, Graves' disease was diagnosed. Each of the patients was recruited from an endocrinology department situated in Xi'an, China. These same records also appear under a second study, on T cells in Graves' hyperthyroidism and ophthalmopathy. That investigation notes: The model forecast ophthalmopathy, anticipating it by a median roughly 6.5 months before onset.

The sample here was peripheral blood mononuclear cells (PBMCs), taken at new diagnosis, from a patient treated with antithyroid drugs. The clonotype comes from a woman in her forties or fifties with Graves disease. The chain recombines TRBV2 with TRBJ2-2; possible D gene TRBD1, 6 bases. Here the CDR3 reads CASSAEAGAYGELFF. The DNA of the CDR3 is TGTGCCAGCAGTGCAGAAGCAGGGGCGTACGGGGAGCTGTTTTTT.